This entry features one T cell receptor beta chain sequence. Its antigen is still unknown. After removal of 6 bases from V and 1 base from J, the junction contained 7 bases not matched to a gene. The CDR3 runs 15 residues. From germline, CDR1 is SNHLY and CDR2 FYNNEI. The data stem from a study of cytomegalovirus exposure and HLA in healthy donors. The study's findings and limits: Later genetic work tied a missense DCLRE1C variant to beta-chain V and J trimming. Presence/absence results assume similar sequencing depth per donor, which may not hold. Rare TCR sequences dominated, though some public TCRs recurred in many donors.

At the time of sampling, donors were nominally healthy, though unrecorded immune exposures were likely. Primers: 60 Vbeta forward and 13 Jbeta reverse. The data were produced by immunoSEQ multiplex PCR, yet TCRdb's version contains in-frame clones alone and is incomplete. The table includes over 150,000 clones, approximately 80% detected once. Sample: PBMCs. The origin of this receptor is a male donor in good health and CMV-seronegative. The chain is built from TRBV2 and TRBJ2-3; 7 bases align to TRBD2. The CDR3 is CASRRTTSGTDTQYF. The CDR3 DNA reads TGTGCCAGCAGGAGAACAACTAGCGGCACAGATACGCAGTATTTT.